These 11 T cell receptor beta chains were all obtained from the same sample, sequenced in a study of siplizumab effects on memory and regulatory T cells. The protocol was immunoSEQ multiplex PCR, while the TCRdb copy is restricted to in-frame clones and leaves out a portion. Seen here are approximately 58,000 clones, approximately 93% observed once, and the top ten hold about 40%. The sequenced sample was CD8+ T cells sorted from blood. These receptors came from a human donor in good health.

This chain links TRBV6-6 with TRBJ1-2, with D possibly matching TRBD1 (5 bases). V lost 6 bases and J 8 bases, leaving 10 bases between the germline ends. This CDR3 is 11 amino acids long. CDR1 MNHNY and CDR2 SVGAGI come from the germline V gene (reference sequence). The CDR3 is CASSPGPGYTF. The CDR3 DNA is TGTGCCAGCAGCCCAGGGCCCGGCTACACCTTC.

This chain uses TRBV6-1 with TRBJ2-3, with TRBD2 matching 7 bases. The CDR3 consists of 15 residues. CDR1 is MNHNS, CDR2 SASEGT, per germline. The J segment lost 2 bases and the V segment lost 4 bases, leaving 6 bases of the junction unmatched. The CDR3 sequence: CASSVVLADTDTQYF. The CDR3 region has the DNA TGTGCCAGCAGTGTGGTTCTAGCGGACACAGATACGCAGTATTTT.

The rearrangement uses TRBV4-3 and TRBJ2-7; 8 bases fit TRBD1. This CDR3 has 14 residues. Germline loops: CDR1 LGHNA, CDR2 YSLEER. J lost 6 bases, V lost 3 bases, and 7 bases had no gene match. CDR3 in DNA: TGCGCCAGCAGCCAGGACAGGGAGAGTCCCGAGCAGTACTTC. It encodes CASSQDRESPEQYF.

V usage is TRBV29-1 and J usage is TRBJ2-1; 11 bases map to TRBD2. Germline V gene lookup returns CDR1 SQVTM and CDR2 ANQGSEA. This CDR3 region has 17 residues. Trimming at V came to 6 bases and at J to 4 bases, leaving 14 bases not matched to a gene. CDR3 amino acids: CSVAPLSGTSGYNEQFF. The CDR3 bases are TGCAGCGTCGCCCCTCTATCCGGGACTAGCGGTTACAATGAGCAGTTCTTC.

The chain couples TRBV5-1 to TRBJ2-7, with D maybe TRBD1 (6 bases). Germline CDR1 and CDR2: SGHRS and YFSETQ. The V and J ends lost 7 bases and 1 base respectively, with 24 bases between them. The CDR3 contains 17 residues. This chain's CDR3 is CASRRSTGTRLSYEQYF. The DNA for the CDR3 is TGCGCCAGCCGCCGGTCGACCGGGACACGTCTTTCCTACGAGCAGTACTTC.

The chain recombines TRBV4-1 with TRBJ2-1; no clear D. In germline, CDR1 is MGHRA, CDR2 YSYEKL. V was shortened by 4 bases and J by 2 bases, with 9 bases between the two germline ends. CDR3 size: 14 residues. The CDR3 DNA reads TGCGCCAGCAGCCTTAACCAAGCCTACAATGAGCAGTTCTTC. Translating it yields CASSLNQAYNEQFF.

In DNA, the CDR3 is TGTGCCAGCAGTCCCAACGGACAGGTAAGGTCTCAGCCCCAGCATTTT. This encodes CASSPNGQVRSQPQHF. The rearrangement joins TRBV27 to TRBJ1-5; TRBD1 aligns across 7 bases. This CDR3 region has 16 residues. J gave up 6 bases and V 5 bases, and 13 bases lay outside the gene matches. The germline V gene has CDR1 MNHEY and CDR2 SMNVEV (reference sequence).

V and J are TRBV7-3 and TRBJ2-5, with 7 bases matching TRBD1. V shed 5 bases and J 2 bases; nucleotides not matched to a gene: 2. Germline values: CDR1 SGHTA, CDR2 FQGTGA. The CDR3 totals 13 residues. The CDR3 nucleotides are TGTGCCAGCAGCCTACAGGGGCAAGAGACCCAGTACTTC. Its translation is CASSLQGQETQYF. Combining the CDR3 with reference TRBV7-3 and TRBJ2-5 gives the whole variable domain GAGVSQTPSNKVTEKGKYVELRCDPISGHTALYWYRQSLGQGPEFLIYFQGTGAADDSGLPNDRFFAVRPEGSVSTLKIQRTERGDSAVYLCASSLQGQETQYFGPGTRLLVL.

V and J are TRBV7-8 and TRBJ2-3, with 9 bases fitting TRBD1. Trimming cost V 4 bases and J 0 bases; bases outside gene matches: 5. Germline V gene lookup returns CDR1 SGHVS and CDR2 FQNEAQ. The CDR3 sequence is 16 residues long. CDR3 protein: CASSSGTGISTDTQYF. In nucleotides, the CDR3 is TGTGCCAGCAGCTCCGGGACAGGGATTAGCACAGATACGCAGTATTTT. Full variable domain (outside the CDR3, taken from reference TRBV7-8 and TRBJ2-3): GAGVSQSPRYKVAKRGQDVALRCDPISGHVSLFWYQQALGQGPEFLTYFQNEAQLDKSGLPSDRFFAERPEGSVSTLKIQRTQQEDSAVYLCASSSGTGISTDTQYFGPGTRLTVL.

In DNA form, the CDR3 reads TGTGCCAGCAGTACGGACAGCGCCGAGCAGTACTTC. It specifies CASSTDSAEQYF. This chain links TRBV6-5 with TRBJ2-7, with D possibly being TRBD1 (6 bases). Germline CDR1 reads MNHEY; CDR2 reads SVGAGI. V lost 5 bases to trimming and J lost 6 bases, with 11 bases between them. This CDR3 contains 12 residues.

The chain combines TRBV5-4 with TRBJ2-7; 11 positions match TRBD2. The CDR3 is made up of 16 amino acids. V was pared by 4 bases and J by 0 bases, with 6 bases of the junction left unmatched. Germline CDR1 SGHNT, CDR2 YYREEE (reference sequence). CDR3 sequence: CASSVGLAGVSYEQYF. The DNA of the CDR3 is TGTGCCAGCAGCGTAGGACTAGCGGGTGTCTCCTACGAGCAGTACTTC.